This T cell receptor beta chain is drawn from a study of T cell responses to AZD1222 COVID-19 vaccine. General study points: The study reported that nearly half of spike-specific TCRs target unmutated variant regions. The peak T cell response came first, and repertoires were sampled only after it.

The CDR3 loop spans 14 amino acids. Trimming stripped 7 bases from V and 3 bases from J, with 15 bases between. Germline CDR1 and CDR2: LNHDA and SQIVND (reference sequence). Repertoires were generated with immunoSEQ multiplex PCR, while TCRdb's copy carries only in-frame clones and drops some. Among tens of thousands of clones listed, 85% to 90% were seen once. Of note for this clone: Antigen unknown.

The input for sequencing was peripheral blood, taken on day 0 of AZD1222 vaccination. The gene calls are TRBV19 and TRBJ1-2; D is perhaps TRBD1 (5 bases). The clonotype comes from an adult in good health. CDR3 sequence: CASTQTAGHYGYTF. The CDR3 DNA sequence: TGTGCCAGTACGCAGACAGCGGGACACTATGGCTACACCTTC.